The clone carrying this T cell receptor (beta chain) was observed a few times. The entry originates in a study of blood T cell repertoires in COVID-19. Overall study context: The United States, Italy and Spain were the sources of the acute and convalescent COVID-19 samples.

Assay used: immunoSEQ multiplex PCR; TCRdb lists only in-frame clones, some missing. The data hold 290,000 or so clones, with about four fifths observed a single time. V was shortened by 1 base and J by 2 bases, with 14 bases between the two germline ends. This CDR3 has 16 amino acids. Germline CDR1 and CDR2: SGHNT and YENEEA. In terms of age and location, participants ranged from roughly 18 to 90 years and lived in about two dozen US areas. The sample was PBMCs or T cells enriched from blood (not recorded which). The chain has TRBV11-3 and TRBJ1-2; D gene uncertain. The receptor comes from a middle-aged man who had been exposed to COVID-19. This CDR3 is CASSLVRGTQNYGYTF. The CDR3 DNA is TGTGCCAGCAGCTTAGTTCGCGGAACTCAAAACTATGGCTACACCTTC.